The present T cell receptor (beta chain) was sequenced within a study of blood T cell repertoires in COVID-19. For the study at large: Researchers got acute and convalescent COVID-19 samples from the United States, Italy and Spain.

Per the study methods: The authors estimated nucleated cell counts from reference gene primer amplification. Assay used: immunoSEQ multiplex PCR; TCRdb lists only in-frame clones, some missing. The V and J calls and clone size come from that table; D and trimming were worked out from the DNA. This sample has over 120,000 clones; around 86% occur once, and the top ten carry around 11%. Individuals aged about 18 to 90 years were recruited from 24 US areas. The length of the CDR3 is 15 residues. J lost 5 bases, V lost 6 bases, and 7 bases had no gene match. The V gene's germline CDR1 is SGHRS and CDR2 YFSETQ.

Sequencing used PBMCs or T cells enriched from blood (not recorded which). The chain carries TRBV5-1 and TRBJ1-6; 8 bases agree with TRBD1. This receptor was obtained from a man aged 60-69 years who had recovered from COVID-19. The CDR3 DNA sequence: TGCGCCAGCACCCGACGGACAGGGAATAATTCACCCCTCCACTTT. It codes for CASTRRTGNNSPLHF. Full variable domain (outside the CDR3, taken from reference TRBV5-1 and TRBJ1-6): KAGVTQTPRYLIKTRGQQVTLSCSPISGHRSVSWYQQTPGQGLQFLFEYFSETQRNKGNFPGRFSGRQFSNSRSEMNVSTLELGDSALYLCASTRRTGNNSPLHFGNGTRLTVT.